The 9 T cell receptor beta chains given below trace back to one sample, sequenced in a study of tumor and adjacent non-tumor tissue in lung cancer. RNA was extracted from bulk tissue without any cell sorting. A modified ARM-PCR protocol with three rounds of nested PCR amplified TCRbeta. MiXCR, applied by TCRdb to the multiplex PCR reads, yields one record per CDR3 protein. The data show roughly 220,000 distinct CDR3 sequences, about 71% seen once. The material sequenced was lung tumor tissue. These receptors were obtained from a man between 60 and 75 years old with non-small cell lung cancer.

The J gene is TRBJ1-1, the V gene TRBV9; a weak D match, TRBD1 (5 bases). Deletions cut 1 base from V and 5 bases from J, with 12 bases between. Germline-derived CDR1 and CDR2 are SGDLS and YYNGEE. There are 14 residues in the CDR3. The CDR3 region has the DNA TGTGCCAGCAGCGTACGGGGCTCGGGTACTGAAGCTTTCTTT. Its protein product is CASSVRGSGTEAFF.

This clonotype has just a few counts. One junction end disagrees with the germline gene, perhaps due to a read error. This rearrangement joins TRBV5-1 to TRBJ2-5; possible D gene TRBD1, 7 bases. The CDR3 spans 14 residues. Germline values: CDR1 SGHRS, CDR2 YFSETQ. In DNA, the CDR3 is TGCGCCAGCACCAGAGGAGGGGGCGGTGAGACTCAGTACTTC. It specifies CASTRGGGGETQYF.

At least ten counts were recorded for this clonotype. The gene calls are TRBV11-3 and TRBJ2-6; TRBD2 matches at 13 bases. The junction had 3 bases not matched to a gene; V was cut back by 4 bases and J by 0 bases. The CDR3 length is 18 residues. Germline CDR1 is SGHNT and CDR2 is YENEEA. CDR3 in DNA: TGTGCCAGCAGCTCGGGACTAGCGGGATTCTCTGGGGCCAACGTCCTGACTTTC. Translation: CASSSGLAGFSGANVLTF.

For this clonotype: This may come from a read error, since a much larger clone is one base off. The V gene is TRBV20-1, the J gene TRBJ2-3, with D perhaps given as TRBD1 or TRBD2 (5 bases each). CDR3 size: 13 residues. CDR1 is DFQATT and CDR2 is SNEGSKA in the germline V gene (reference sequence). In DNA form, the CDR3 reads TGCAGTGCTAGCGGCGGAGGCTGGGGCACGCTGTATTTT. Protein product: CSASGGGWGTLYF.

The count of this clonotype is one. The CDR3 end shows no conserved phenylalanine or tryptophan, and so a read error is likely. V is TRBV6-2 or TRBV6-3 and J is TRBJ2-2, with D hard to call. The germline V gene has CDR1 MNHEY and CDR2 SVGEGT. This CDR3 region has 15 residues. The CDR3 spells CASRYSASYTGELFY. In DNA form, the CDR3 reads TGTGCCAGCCGTTACTCGGCTAGTTACACCGGGGAGCTGTTTTAT.

Points on this clonotype: Germline and junction disagree at one end, which may indicate a read error. The chain joins TRBV11-2 to TRBJ2-6; 7 positions match TRBD1. Germline-derived CDR1 and CDR2 are SGHAT and FQNNGV. The CDR3 contains 19 residues. CDR3 protein: CTSSLVPKDRPSGVNVLTF. The CDR3 DNA is TGTACCAGCAGCTTAGTTCCAAAGGACAGGCCCTCTGGAGTCAACGTCCTGACTTTC.

Of note for this clonotype: This is likely a read error, given that the CDR3 carries no conserved phenylalanine or tryptophan at its end. This chain joins TRBV20-1 and TRBJ2-3, with D unresolved. CDR1 DFQATT and CDR2 SNEGSKA come from the germline V gene (reference sequence). The CDR3 consists of 15 residues. Trimming took off 0 bases at V and 1 base at J, with 11 bases between the two ends. The CDR3 DNA sequence: TGCAGTGCTAGAGATAATCGAAGGGGCACAGATACGCAGTATATT. Residues: CSARDNRRGTDTQYI.

About this clonotype: It may be a read error: a sequence one base away is much more abundant. The genes are TRBV20-1 and TRBJ2-7; 8 positions match TRBD1. CDR3 length: 15 amino acids. CDR1 DFQATT and CDR2 SNEGSKA come from the germline V gene (reference sequence). The CDR3 loop is CSARNFGTGDYKQYF. In DNA, the CDR3 is TGCAGTGCCCGGAATTTCGGGACAGGAGACTACAAGCAGTACTTC.

The rearrangement joins TRBV20-1 to TRBJ1-5; D is undetermined. The length of the CDR3 is 14 residues. Trimming left V 2 bases short and J 5 bases short, with 13 bases between. The germline gives CDR1 DFQATT, CDR2 SNEGSKA (reference sequence). The CDR3 sequence is CSARIMRRDQPQHF. The CDR3 DNA is TGCAGTGCTAGAATCATGCGGCGGGATCAGCCCCAGCATTTT.